This note documents a single T cell receptor (beta chain) sequence. The method was immunoSEQ multiplex PCR; TCRdb's version includes in-frame clones alone and lacks a portion of them. Here the sample spans roughly 140,000 clones, around 90% being singletons. The source of the sample is a study of T cell responses to AZD1222 COVID-19 vaccine. Trimming left V 5 bases short and J 2 bases short, with 14 bases between. The CDR3 spans 15 residues. Germline V gene sequence: CDR1 SGHKS, CDR2 YYEKEE (reference sequence). The clonotype was recovered from an adult in good health. V gene TRBV5-5 combines with J gene TRBJ1-3, with D tentatively TRBD1 (5 bases). The sample here was peripheral blood, taken on day 0 of AZD1222 vaccination. The CDR3 spells CASSSPGKAGNTIYF. The CDR3 DNA sequence: TGTGCCAGCAGTTCCCCAGGGAAGGCTGGAAACACCATATATTTT.